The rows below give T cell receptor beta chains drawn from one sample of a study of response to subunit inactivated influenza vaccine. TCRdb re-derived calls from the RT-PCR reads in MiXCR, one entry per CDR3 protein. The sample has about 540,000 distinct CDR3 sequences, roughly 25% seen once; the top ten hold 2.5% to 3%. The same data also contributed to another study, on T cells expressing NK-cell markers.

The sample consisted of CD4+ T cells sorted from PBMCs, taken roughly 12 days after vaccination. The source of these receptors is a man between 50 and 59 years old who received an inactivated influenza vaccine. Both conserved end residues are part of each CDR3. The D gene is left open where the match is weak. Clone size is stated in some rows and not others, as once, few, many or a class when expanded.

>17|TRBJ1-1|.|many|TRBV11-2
TGTGCCAGCAGCTTAGTCGGCAGGGCTAGTCAATACACTGAAGCTTTCTTT
CASSLVGRASQYTEAFF
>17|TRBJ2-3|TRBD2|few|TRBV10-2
TGCGCCAGCAGCCGAGGGACTAGCGGGGGGGACACAGATACGCAGTATTTT
CASSRGTSGGDTDTQYF
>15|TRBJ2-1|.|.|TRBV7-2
TGTGCCAGCAGCTTAGTTCAGGGTCCCGTCAATGAGCAGTTCTTC
CASSLVQGPVNEQFF
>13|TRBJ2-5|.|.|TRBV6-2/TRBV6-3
TGTGCCAGCAGTCCTAGGAGTCAAGAGACCCAGTACTTC
CASSPRSQETQYF
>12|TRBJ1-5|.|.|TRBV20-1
TGCAGTCTTACGGACCACAATCAGCCCCAGCATTTT
CSLTDHNQPQHF
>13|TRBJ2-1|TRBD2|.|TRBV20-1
TGCAGTGCGGAGGGTCGGACTAGCAATGAGCAGTTCTTC
CSAEGRTSNEQFF
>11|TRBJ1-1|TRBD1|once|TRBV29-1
TGCAGCGTAAAGGGGGCGGCTGAAGCTTTCTTT
CSVKGAAEAFF
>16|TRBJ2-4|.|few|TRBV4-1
TGCGCCAGCAGCCCCAGACACATTCTAGCCAAAAACATTCAGTACTTC
CASSPRHILAKNIQYF
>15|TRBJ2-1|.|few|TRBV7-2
TGTGCCAGCAGTCGCGCGGCGGGTCAATACAATGAGCAGTTCTTC
CASSRAAGQYNEQFF
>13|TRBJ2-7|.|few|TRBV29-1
TGCAGCGTTGAATTACACAGCACCTACGAGCAGTACTTC
CSVELHSTYEQYF
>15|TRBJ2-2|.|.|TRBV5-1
TGCGCCAGCAGCTTGGCCCAGGGCTACACCGGGGAGCTGTTTTTT
CASSLAQGYTGELFF
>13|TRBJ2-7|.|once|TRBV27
TGTGCCAGCAGTCGCCCAGGGTTAGGCGAGCAGTACTTC
CASSRPGLGEQYF
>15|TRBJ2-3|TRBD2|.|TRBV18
TGTGCCAGCTCACCAAAGCGGGAGAGCACAGATACGCAGTATTTT
CASSPKRESTDTQYF
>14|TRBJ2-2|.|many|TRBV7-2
TGTGCCAGCAGCTTAGTACAGGGCACCGGGGAGCTGTTTTTT
CASSLVQGTGELFF
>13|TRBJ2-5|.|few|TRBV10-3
TGTGCCTTTCGACAGGAAGGTCAAGAGACCCAGTACTTC
CAFRQEGQETQYF
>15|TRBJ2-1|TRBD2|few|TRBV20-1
TGCAGTGCTAGAGGAGCGGGACTAGCCTACAATGAGCAGTTCTTC
CSARGAGLAYNEQFF
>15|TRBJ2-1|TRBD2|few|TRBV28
TGTGCCAGCAGCCCCGGCGGGCTAGCGGGACTGGGGCAGTTCTTC
CASSPGGLAGLGQFF
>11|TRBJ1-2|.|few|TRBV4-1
TGCGCCAGCAGCCTGCCGGGGGACCTCACCTTC
CASSLPGDLTF
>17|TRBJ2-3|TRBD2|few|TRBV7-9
TGTGCCAGCAGCTTAACGAGGACTAGCGGGGTCAATGGTACGCAGTATTTT
CASSLTRTSGVNGTQYF
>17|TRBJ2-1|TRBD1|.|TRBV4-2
TGTGCCAGCAGCCAAGTTATGGGCCAGGGGGCAAGGTATGAGCAGTTCTTC
CASSQVMGQGARYEQFF
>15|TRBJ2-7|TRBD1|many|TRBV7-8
TGTGCCAGCAGCTCTACAACGGGACAGGACTACGAGCAGTACTTC
CASSSTTGQDYEQYF
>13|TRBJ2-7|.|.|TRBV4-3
TGCGCCAGCAGCCAAAACCTCAGGTTCGAGCAGTACTTC
CASSQNLRFEQYF